Presented here are 23 T cell receptor beta chains from one specimen sequenced in a study of blood T cell repertoires in COVID-19. Only in-frame clones appear in the TCRdb table, and some are missing; sequencing was by immunoSEQ multiplex PCR. The sample records some 140,000 clones, around 79% being singletons. Sample: peripheral blood. The receptors were sampled from a woman in her 70s with COVID-19, enrolled during active disease.

This clone was detected a few times. CDR3 coding DNA: TGTGCCAGTAGTATACGGGGGGGGCAGATGAACACTGAAGCTTTCTTT. This encodes CASSIRGGQMNTEAFF. The chain couples TRBV19 to TRBJ1-1; tentative D call: TRBD1 (6 bases). Per the germline V gene, CDR1 is LNHDA and CDR2 is SQIVND (reference sequence). This CDR3 is 16 amino acids long. Trimming stripped 2 bases from V and 0 bases from J, with 13 bases between.

This chain links TRBV28 with TRBJ1-4; weak D call: TRBD1 (6 bases). The V end lost 5 bases, the J end lost 8 bases, and 18 bases lay between the germline ends. The CDR3 is made up of 15 amino acids. Per germline, CDR1 MDHEN and CDR2 SYDVKM. CDR3 residues: CASSQGDTGSEKLFF. CDR3 DNA: TGTGCCAGCAGTCAAGGGGACACAGGGTCCGAAAAACTGTTTTTT.

The chain uses TRBV11-1 and TRBJ2-5, with 8 bases fitting TRBD2. Germline loops: CDR1 SGHAT, CDR2 FQDESV (reference sequence). With 1 base clipped from V and 5 bases from J, the junction kept 6 bases outside the gene matches. This CDR3 is 15 amino acids long. For the CDR3, the DNA is TGTGCCAGCAGCTTAGTCGGGGGGGCCGCTGAGACCCAGTACTTC. Residues: CASSLVGGAAETQYF.

J is TRBJ1-2 and V is TRBV4-2; TRBD1 is a possible D gene (6 bases). Germline V gives CDR1 LGHNA, CDR2 YNFKEQ. Trimming took 0 bases from V and 8 from J, leaving 25 bases between them. The CDR3 is 18 residues long. CDR3 bases: TGTGCCAGCAGCCAAGATCGTGGGCAGGGGCTAACTCCCTGGGGCTACACCTTC. As protein: CASSQDRGQGLTPWGYTF.

A few counts support this clone. This chain joins TRBV6-2 or TRBV6-3 and TRBJ1-6; D unclear. CDR3 length: 13 residues. Germline lookup yields CDR1 MNHEY and CDR2 SVGEGT. Trimming cost V 1 base and J 9 bases, with 7 bases left between them. DNA of the CDR3: TGTGCCAGCAGTTACTGGTCAGGTTCACCCCTCCACTTT. Its translation: CASSYWSGSPLHF.

This chain joins TRBV6-5 and TRBJ1-5; D might be TRBD1 (5 bases). The CDR3 spans 12 residues. The ends were cut back, 8 bases at V and 10 bases at J, with 15 bases in the middle. Germline CDR1 reads MNHEY; CDR2 reads SVGAGI. The CDR3 loop reads CASCTGAPPQHF. CDR3 DNA: TGTGCCAGCTGTACAGGCGCCCCCCCCCAGCATTTT.

V usage is TRBV7-9 and J usage is TRBJ2-3; D not certain. Germline CDR1 reads SEHNR; CDR2 reads FQNEAQ (reference sequence). The V gene lost 0 bases and the J gene lost 8 bases, with 6 bases spanning the gap. This CDR3 spans 12 amino acids. DNA for the CDR3: TGTGCCAGCAGCTTAGCACTCTCTACGCAGTATTTT. The encoded protein is CASSLALSTQYF.

This chain connects TRBV5-6 to TRBJ1-1; TRBD1 might be the D (6 bases). V was shortened by 4 bases and J by 3 bases, with 10 bases between the two germline ends. This CDR3 region has 13 residues. The germline CDR1 and CDR2 sequences are SGHDT and YYEEEE. CDR3 in amino acids: CASSGQLDTEAFF. The DNA for the CDR3 is TGTGCCAGCAGCGGACAGTTAGACACTGAAGCTTTCTTT.

V usage is TRBV6-5 and J usage is TRBJ2-1; 9 bases are shared with TRBD2. The CDR3 runs to 15 residues. Germline V lookup: CDR1 MNHEY, CDR2 SVGAGI. Germline trimming cut 6 bases from V and 3 bases from J; bases unmatched to any gene: 6. This chain's CDR3 is CASRERGAVYNEQFF. The CDR3 nucleotides read TGTGCCAGCAGGGAGCGGGGGGCCGTCTACAATGAGCAGTTCTTC.

This clone was seen a few times. V and J are TRBV3-1 (or the pseudogene TRBV3-2) and TRBJ2-7; 7 bases are a match to TRBD1. Germline-derived CDR1 and CDR2 are LGHDT and YNNKEL (reference sequence). The CDR3 consists of 15 residues. V shed 4 bases and J 4 bases; nucleotides not matched to a gene: 10. CDR3: CASSLQPGQPYEQYF. The CDR3 nucleotides read TGTGCCAGCAGCCTACAACCGGGACAGCCATACGAGCAGTACTTC.

CDR3 residues: CASRPTGQGQPQHF. The CDR3 coding sequence is TGTGCCAGCAGGCCGACCGGGCAGGGCCAGCCCCAGCATTTT. This chain connects TRBV2 to TRBJ1-5, with D maybe TRBD1 (5 bases). V was shortened by 6 bases and J by 7 bases, with 16 bases between the two germline ends. CDR3 length equals 14 residues. Germline values: CDR1 SNHLY, CDR2 FYNNEI. The full variable domain, rest sourced from reference TRBV2 and TRBJ1-5, is EPEVTQTPSHQVTQMGQEVILRCVPISNHLYFYWYRQILGQKVEFLVSFYNNEISEKSEIFDDQFSVERPDGSNFTLKIRSTKLEDSAMYFCASRPTGQGQPQHFGDGTRLSIL.

The rearrangement joins TRBV6-6 to TRBJ2-1; 9 bases are shared with TRBD2. V shed 5 bases, J shed 8 bases, and the junction held 13 bases outside the gene matches. Germline values: CDR1 MNHNY, CDR2 SVGAGI (reference sequence). This CDR3 has 16 amino acids. In DNA, the CDR3 is TGTGCCAGCAGTCCCCGACTAGCGGCCGGGGGGGATGAGCAGTTCTTC. It is translated as CASSPRLAAGGDEQFF.

The V call is TRBV30, the J call TRBJ1-6, with D unclear. Trimming took 2 bases from V and 10 from J, leaving 15 bases between them. CDR1 is GTSNPN and CDR2 is SVGIG in the germline V gene (reference sequence). CDR3 length equals 14 residues. CDR3 protein: CAWSFEGRGSPLHF. The DNA for the CDR3 is TGTGCCTGGAGTTTCGAGGGTCGAGGATCACCCCTCCACTTT.

The chain is built from TRBV7-9 and TRBJ2-7; D uncertain. Germline loops: CDR1 SEHNR, CDR2 FQNEAQ (reference sequence). The germline V and J ends were trimmed by 3 bases and 2 bases, with 8 bases remaining between them. The CDR3 extends over 13 amino acids. The chain's CDR3 is CASSLGSTYEQYF. The CDR3 DNA reads as TGTGCCAGCAGCTTGGGCAGTACCTACGAGCAGTACTTC.

The chain employs TRBV30 and TRBJ1-5; D is uncertain. V was cut by 3 bases and J by 3 bases, with 9 bases left in between. The germline V gene encodes CDR1 GTSNPN and CDR2 SVGIG (reference sequence). The CDR3 contains 13 residues. Here the CDR3 reads CAWRSQYNQPQHF. CDR3 coding DNA: TGTGCCTGGAGATCACAGTACAATCAGCCCCAGCATTTT. Full variable domain (rest looked up from reference TRBV30 and TRBJ1-5): SQTIHQWPATLVQPVGSPLSLECTVEGTSNPNLYWYRQAAGRGLQLLFYSVGIGQISSEVPQNLSASRPQDRQFILSSKKLLLSDSGFYLCAWRSQYNQPQHFGDGTRLSIL.

This rearrangement joins TRBV12-3 or TRBV12-4 to TRBJ1-3; D remains ambiguous. CDR3 length equals 13 residues. V lost 7 bases and J 2 bases, leaving 9 bases between the germline ends. In DNA form, the CDR3 reads TGTGCCAGCACCAGGCCTCCTGGAAACACCATATATTTT. Amino acid sequence: CASTRPPGNTIYF.

This sequence joins TRBV27 and TRBJ2-3, with a weak D call TRBD2 (5 bases). Trimming removed 4 bases from V and 0 bases from J, with 11 bases in between. CDR1 and CDR2 (germline): MNHEY, SMNVEV (reference sequence). The CDR3 runs 15 residues. As DNA, the CDR3 is TGTGCCAGCAGTTCCCTAGCTGGGAGCACAGATACGCAGTATTTT. It yields the protein CASSSLAGSTDTQYF.

On this clone: A read error may produce the germline difference seen at one junction end. The rearrangement joins TRBV5-5 to TRBJ2-2, with 7 bases aligning to TRBD1. Germline V gene data show CDR1 as SGHKS and CDR2 as YYEKEE (reference sequence). The CDR3 length is 14 residues. The CDR3 region is CASRLGQTTGELFF. For the CDR3, the DNA is TGTGCCAGCAGGTTGGGACAGACCACCGGGGAGCTGTTTTTT.

This chain joins TRBV7-9 and TRBJ1-2; TRBD1 is a possible D gene (6 bases). V lost 2 bases, J lost 2 bases, and 12 bases lay in between. This CDR3 is 15 amino acids long. The germline CDR1 and CDR2 sequences are SEHNR and FQNEAQ (reference sequence). CDR3 in amino acids: CASSLSNRANYGYTF. The CDR3 bases are TGTGCCAGCAGCTTATCAAACAGGGCAAACTATGGCTACACCTTC.

The table lists this clone with a count of one. The CDR3 DNA reads as TGTGCCAGCAGCCAAGGGCGGACTGAAGCTTTCTTT. It translates to CASSQGRTEAFF. The chain combines TRBV3-1 (or the pseudogene TRBV3-2) with TRBJ1-1; no clear D gene. V was clipped by 1 base and J by 5 bases, with 5 bases between them. This CDR3 has 12 amino acids. Germline CDR1 is LGHDT and CDR2 is YNNKEL (reference sequence).

This chain uses TRBV6-1 with TRBJ1-6, with unresolved D. This CDR3 has 13 residues. The V gene lost 6 bases and the J gene lost 6 bases, with 9 bases spanning the gap. From germline, CDR1 is MNHNS and CDR2 SASEGT. CDR3 residues: CASSPVSNSPLHF. CDR3 in DNA: TGTGCCAGCAGCCCCGTTTCTAATTCACCCCTCCACTTT.

The chain links TRBV27 to TRBJ1-4; 8 bases are a match to TRBD1. The V and J ends lost 7 bases and 4 bases, in that order; junction bases with no gene match: 8. Germline CDR1 reads MNHEY; CDR2 reads SMNVEV (reference sequence). CDR3 length: 15 amino acids. CDR3 residues: CASIVTDRVNEKLFF. CDR3 DNA: TGTGCCAGCATCGTGACGGACAGGGTTAATGAAAAACTGTTTTTT. Based on the CDR3 plus reference TRBV27 and TRBJ1-4, the full variable domain is EAQVTQNPRYLITVTGKKLTVTCSQNMNHEYMSWYRQDPGLGLRQIYYSMNVEVTDKGDVPEGYKVSRKEKRNFPLILESPSPNQTSLYFCASIVTDRVNEKLFFGSGTQLSVL.

V and J are TRBV30 and TRBJ2-2; no clear D gene. The CDR3 runs 15 residues. V was clipped by 3 bases and J by 2 bases, with 13 bases between them. The germline gives CDR1 GTSNPN, CDR2 SVGIG (reference sequence). CDR3 DNA: TGTGCCTGGAGCCCAGACACTCAAAACACCGGGGAGCTGTTTTTT. This gives the protein CAWSPDTQNTGELFF.